Presented here are 19 T cell receptor beta chains from one specimen sequenced in a study of blood T cell repertoires in COVID-19. TCRdb's table, derived via immunoSEQ multiplex PCR, lists solely in-frame clones and lacks some. The profile shows 95,000 to 150,000 clones, just under 80% of them singletons. Sequenced: peripheral blood. The receptors stem from a man in his 60s with active or convalescent COVID-19.

This clone was seen a single time. This sequence joins TRBV3-1 (or the pseudogene TRBV3-2) and TRBJ2-7, with D possibly TRBD2 on 6 matching bases. Trimming cost V 3 bases and J 2 bases, with 14 bases left between them. CDR3 size: 15 residues. Per the germline V gene, CDR1 is LGHDT and CDR2 is YNNKEL (reference sequence). CDR3 in amino acids: CASSQAGLIAYEQYF. CDR3 DNA: TGTGCCAGCAGCCAGGCGGGACTCATTGCCTACGAGCAGTACTTC.

The gene calls are TRBV27 and TRBJ2-6; 9 bases are a match to TRBD1. The CDR3 consists of 17 residues. CDR1 is MNHEY, CDR2 SMNVEV, per germline (reference sequence). With V trimmed by 4 bases and J by 1 base, 5 bases remained unmatched. CDR3 in amino acids: CASSWDRVRSGANVLTF. The CDR3, as DNA: TGTGCCAGCAGTTGGGACAGGGTGAGGTCTGGGGCCAACGTCCTGACTTTC.

The V call is TRBV27, the J call TRBJ1-2; no reliable D call. CDR1 MNHEY and CDR2 SMNVEV come from the germline V gene (reference sequence). There are 13 residues in the CDR3. V was shortened by 1 base and J by 8 bases, with 11 bases between the two germline ends. This CDR3 reads CASSLLGGLGYTF. The CDR3 DNA follows: TGTGCCAGCAGTTTATTGGGAGGGTTGGGCTACACCTTC.

The chain couples TRBV4-2 to TRBJ2-6, with D possibly being TRBD1 (5 bases). This CDR3 is built from 16 residues. V gave up 1 base and J gave up 2 bases, with 9 bases separating them. Germline loops: CDR1 LGHNA, CDR2 YNFKEQ. CDR3: CASSQVRGTGANVLTF. For the CDR3, the DNA is TGTGCCAGCAGCCAAGTAAGGGGAACTGGGGCCAACGTCCTGACTTTC.

The chain links TRBV5-6 to TRBJ1-2; 7 positions agree with TRBD1. Germline CDR1 reads SGHDT; CDR2 reads YYEEEE. The CDR3 runs to 14 residues. Unmatched junction bases numbered 9, after V lost 3 bases and J lost 7 bases. This chain's CDR3 is CASSSLNRGSGYTF. The CDR3 nucleotides read TGTGCCAGCAGCTCGTTGAACAGGGGCTCTGGCTACACCTTC.

This clone has ten or more counts. This sequence joins TRBV6-2 or TRBV6-3 and TRBJ2-3; 13 nucleotides line up with TRBD2. The germline V gene encodes CDR1 MNHEY and CDR2 SVGEGT. The junction had 5 bases not matched to a gene; V was cut back by 5 bases and J by 9 bases. This CDR3 spans 14 amino acids. The CDR3 sequence is CASSPGTSGNTQYF. The CDR3 DNA reads as TGTGCCAGCAGTCCCGGGACTAGCGGGAACACGCAGTATTTT.

This clone was picked up one time. The J gene is TRBJ1-1, the V gene TRBV3-1 (or the pseudogene TRBV3-2); a weak D match, TRBD1 (5 bases). The germline V gene encodes CDR1 LGHDT and CDR2 YNNKEL (reference sequence). Trimming stripped 7 bases from V and 1 base from J, with 16 bases between. CDR3 length: 15 amino acids. CDR3 loop: CASTPGGGENTEAFF. CDR3 sequence (DNA): TGTGCCAGCACCCCGGGGGGAGGGGAGAACACTGAAGCTTTCTTT.

V usage is TRBV27 and J usage is TRBJ2-1, with 11 bases lining up with TRBD2. In germline, CDR1 is MNHEY, CDR2 SMNVEV (reference sequence). The CDR3 covers 17 residues. V lost 5 bases and J lost 1; bases outside the gene matches: 7. The DNA for the CDR3 is TGTGCCAGCAGTCCCCTCCTAGCGGGAGGTTCCTACAATGAGCAGTTCTTC. Its protein product is CASSPLLAGGSYNEQFF.

The chain carries TRBV7-2 and TRBJ1-5; D is uncertain. This CDR3 contains 16 residues. Germline V gene lookup returns CDR1 SGHTA and CDR2 FQGNSA. V shed 1 base and J shed 2 bases, with 12 bases lying between them. This CDR3 is CASSLETTRGNQPQHF. In DNA, the CDR3 is TGTGCCAGCAGCTTAGAGACGACAAGAGGCAATCAGCCCCAGCATTTT.

The chain links TRBV4-2 to TRBJ2-5; 8 bases line up with TRBD2. The V segment lost 3 bases and the J segment 1 base; nucleotides outside the gene matches: 4. This CDR3 contains 15 residues. CDR1 and CDR2 (germline): LGHNA, YNFKEQ. The CDR3 protein is CASSQEAGAQETQYF. The CDR3 DNA sequence: TGTGCCAGCAGCCAGGAAGCGGGAGCCCAAGAGACCCAGTACTTC.

Remarks on this clone: Other DNA sequences in the same sample also yield this CDR3. The chain uses TRBV7-2 and TRBJ2-7, with D hard to call. Germline loops: CDR1 SGHTA, CDR2 FQGNSA. The CDR3 is 11 amino acids. Trimming stripped 5 bases from V and 3 bases from J, with 5 bases between. The CDR3 region has the DNA TGTGCCAGCAGCCTTTACTACGAGCAGTACTTC. The encoded protein is CASSLYYEQYF.

The chain carries TRBV29-1 and TRBJ1-5, with TRBD1 matching 9 bases. There are 13 residues in the CDR3. V trimming: 4 bases; J trimming: 5 bases; junction bases outside the gene matches: 3. CDR1 and CDR2 from the germline V gene are SQVTM and ANQGSEA. The CDR3 bases are TGCAGCGTTGGGGACAGGGTGGATCAGCCCCAGCATTTT. Translated: CSVGDRVDQPQHF.

The chain combines TRBV5-6 with TRBJ2-1, with 10 bases aligning to TRBD1. Germline V gene sequence: CDR1 SGHDT, CDR2 YYEEEE. The CDR3 sequence is 15 residues long. J gave up 9 bases and V 4 bases, and 10 bases lay outside the gene matches. The CDR3 sequence is CASSPRTGGEAEQFF. Here the CDR3 DNA reads TGTGCCAGCAGCCCCCGGACAGGGGGGGAGGCTGAGCAGTTCTTC.

This chain connects TRBV22-1 to TRBJ2-7; whether TRBD1, the table's D call, matches the DNA was not checked. TRBV22-1 is labeled a pseudogene. The CDR3 has 15 residues. The CDR3 nucleotides read TGTCCTGGGAGCGCACCTAGGACAGGCTCCTACGAGCAGTACTTC. Translating gives CPGSAPRTGSYEQYF.

This chain links TRBV7-2 with TRBJ2-7, with 7 positions matching TRBD1. Unmatched junction bases numbered 0, after V lost 4 bases and J lost 6 bases. This CDR3 contains 11 residues. Per the germline V gene, CDR1 is SGHTA and CDR2 is FQGNSA. CDR3 loop: CASSSGGEQYF. CDR3 coding DNA: TGTGCCAGCAGCTCAGGGGGCGAGCAGTACTTC.

The V gene is TRBV4-1, the J gene TRBJ1-1; possible D gene TRBD1, 6 bases. Germline CDR1 MGHRA, CDR2 YSYEKL. V shed 0 bases and J shed 4 bases, with 9 bases lying between them. This CDR3 contains 14 residues. The CDR3 protein is CASSQDQGGTEAFF. CDR3 sequence (DNA): TGCGCCAGCAGCCAAGATCAAGGGGGCACTGAAGCTTTCTTT.

This clone was found a few times. The same CDR3 is also encoded by other DNA sequences in this sample. CDR3 coding DNA: TGTGCCAGCAGCCCTTACACAGATACGCAGTATTTT. This translates into CASSPYTDTQYF. The J gene is TRBJ2-3, the V gene TRBV7-2; D call uncertain. CDR3 size: 12 residues. Germline CDR1 SGHTA, CDR2 FQGNSA. V was cut by 5 bases and J by 2 bases, with 5 bases left in between.

This clone was observed a handful of times. The V and J genes are TRBV2 and TRBJ1-6, with 10 bases identical to TRBD1. CDR3 length: 15 residues. J lost 3 bases, V lost 4 bases, and 0 bases had no gene match. Looked up from germline, CDR1 is SNHLY and CDR2 is FYNNEI. The CDR3, as DNA: TGTGCCAGCAGTGGGGACAGGGGCTATAATTCACCCCTCCACTTT. It yields the protein CASSGDRGYNSPLHF.

The V call is TRBV3-1 (or the pseudogene TRBV3-2), the J call TRBJ2-3, with 10 bases lining up with TRBD1. The length of the CDR3 is 15 residues. After removal of 3 bases from V and 8 bases from J, the junction contained 8 bases not matched to a gene. Germline CDR1 reads LGHDT; CDR2 reads YNNKEL (reference sequence). The CDR3 here is CASSQLPGQGSTQYF. The CDR3 DNA reads as TGTGCCAGCAGCCAGCTACCGGGACAGGGGAGTACGCAGTATTTT.